This T cell receptor beta chain was found in a study of T cell responses to AZD1222 COVID-19 vaccine. Here immunoSEQ multiplex PCR was the method, and the copy in TCRdb shows in-frame clones only, minus some. The sample lists some 200,000 clones, 88% occurring once. As regards this clone: What it recognizes is unknown.

Study results and caveats: At 160-218 and 743-854, vaccine-associated CD4 TCRs were dominant, and they spanned spike.

CDR1 and CDR2 (germline): MNHEY, SVGAGI. V was pared by 8 bases and J by 7 bases, with 12 bases between. This CDR3 has 12 amino acids. The TCR originated in an adult who received the AZD1222 COVID-19 vaccine. The chain uses TRBV6-5 and TRBJ2-1, with D possibly being TRBD1 (5 bases). The input for sequencing was peripheral blood, taken 28 days after the second AZD1222 dose. The CDR3 DNA follows: TGTGCCAGCTTAGGGGCTCCGAATGAGCAGTTCTTC. It translates to CASLGAPNEQFF.